This TCR beta chain derives from a study of blood T cell repertoires in COVID-19. Study as a whole: In each case, the material was cDNA or gDNA derived from T cells, B-cell-depleted T cells, or PBMCs.

Study processing details: The assay estimated nucleated cells by amplifying reference gene primers. Clones were read by immunoSEQ multiplex PCR, and TCRdb kept only the in-frame ones, dropping some. That table is the source of V, J and clone size, and D and trimming were worked out from the DNA. The sample includes some 44,000 clones, roughly 92% seen only once; the top ten take just under 9.5%. This CDR3 spans 14 amino acids. Trimming took 3 bases from V and 9 from J, leaving 16 bases between them. The germline V gene encodes CDR1 SGHVS and CDR2 FQNEAQ. V usage is TRBV7-8 and J usage is TRBJ2-3; possible D gene TRBD2, 5 bases. Sequenced input: peripheral blood. This receptor was taken from a man in his fifties with active COVID-19. DNA of the CDR3: TGTGCCAGCAGCTTCTATCAGACCGGGGAGACGCAGTATTTT. The encoded protein is CASSFYQTGETQYF.